The text below deals with one T cell receptor (beta chain). This receptor's antigen is unknown. The junction departs from the called germline gene at one end, perhaps through a read error. Receptor libraries were prepared by PCR. The sequencer listed for this sample is Illumina HiSeq 2500. To normalize quantification of the TCRbeta repertoire, the TCR libraries were built with molecular barcoding that relied on unique molecular identifiers. Starting from the raw public reads, TCRdb applied fastp trimming at Q25, assembled clones with MiXCR and retained in-frame beta chains. All rows with the same CDR3 protein become a single entry with the most common DNA and genes. Counted in this sample were a few hundred thousand distinct CDR3 sequences; roughly a quarter of them appeared once. 36% of the sample comes from the top ten. The sample's treatment or condition label is to be understood as: allogeneic hematopoietic cell transplantation with graft depleted of TCRalphabeta T cells and CD19 B cells. The children who served as transplant recipients had been given grafts of TCRalphabeta/CD19-depleted allogeneic hematopoietic cells.

This sample stems from a study of T-cell reconstitution after alpha-beta-depleted transplantation in children (dated by TCRdb to the mid-2010s). About the study as a whole: Using TCR repertoire profiling, the study quantitatively followed how T-cell immune reconstitution unfolded in children after TCRalphabeta/CD19-depleted allogeneic hematopoietic cell transplantation. On the study overall, not on this receptor specifically: In some patients, the high TCRbeta diversity seen at day 60 was put down to recipient T cells and intrathymic progenitors that had survived conditioning. The apparently early alphabetaT-cell count recovery about two months after transplant was reportedly dependent on only several hundred rapidly expanded clones derived from non-depleted graft cells. Over the following months the frequencies of hyperexpanded clones went down, and after one year T-cell counts and TCRbeta diversity were mostly credited to newly produced T cells.

The CDR3 goes from the cysteine to the phenylalanine over 12 residues. Just the 36-base CDR3 DNA is kept, in frame starting at base 1. As encoded in the germline V gene, CDR1 is SGHTA while CDR2 is FQGNSA. The receptor was derived from a boy younger than two with Wiskott-Aldrich syndrome, due to receive a stem cell transplant. This specimen was PBMCs, taken before TCRalphabeta/CD19-depleted stem cell transplant. The chain is encoded by TRBV7-2 joined to TRBJ1-4, with the D gene too uncertain to name. The CDR3 amino acid sequence is: CASSFSEEKLFF. The nucleotide sequence reads TGTGCCAGCAGCTTCAGTGAGGAAAAACTGTTTTTC.